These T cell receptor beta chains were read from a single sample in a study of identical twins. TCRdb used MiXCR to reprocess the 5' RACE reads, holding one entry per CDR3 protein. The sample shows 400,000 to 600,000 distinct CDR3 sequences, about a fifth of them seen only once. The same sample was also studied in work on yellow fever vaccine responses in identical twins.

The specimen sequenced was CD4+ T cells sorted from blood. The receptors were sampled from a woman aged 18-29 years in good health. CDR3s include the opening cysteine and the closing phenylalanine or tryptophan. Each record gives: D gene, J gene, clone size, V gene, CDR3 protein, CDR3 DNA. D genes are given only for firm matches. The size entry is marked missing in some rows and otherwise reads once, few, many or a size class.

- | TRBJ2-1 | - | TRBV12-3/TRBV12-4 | CASSRADVYNEQFF | TGTGCCAGCAGCCGGGCGGATGTTTACAATGAGCAGTTCTTC
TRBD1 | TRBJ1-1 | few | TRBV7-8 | CASSQGARLDTEAFF | TGTGCCAGCAGCCAGGGGGCAAGGTTAGACACTGAAGCTTTCTTT
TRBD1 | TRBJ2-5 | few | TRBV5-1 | CASSARTGTVKETQYF | TGCGCCAGCAGCGCACGTACCGGGACAGTGAAAGAGACCCAGTACTTC
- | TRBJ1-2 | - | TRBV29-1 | CSVEGGSEGDYGYTF | TGCAGCGTTGAAGGGGGGAGTGAGGGAGACTATGGCTACACCTTC
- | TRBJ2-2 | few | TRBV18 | CASSDTAGHYTGELFF | TGTGCCAGCTCGGACACGGCGGGTCACTACACCGGGGAGCTGTTTTTT
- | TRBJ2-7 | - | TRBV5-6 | CASSLAPAGATYEQYF | TGTGCCAGCAGCTTGGCCCCGGCAGGGGCCACCTACGAGCAGTACTTC
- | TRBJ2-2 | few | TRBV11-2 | CASSFFAGRSTGELFF | TGTGCCAGCAGCTTCTTTGCCGGGAGAAGCACCGGGGAGCTGTTTTTT
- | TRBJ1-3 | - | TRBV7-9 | CASSLAVRRGNTIYF | TGTGCCAGCAGCTTAGCGGTCAGGCGCGGAAACACCATATATTTT
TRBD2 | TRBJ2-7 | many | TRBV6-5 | CASRSSGTSGSEQYF | TGTGCCAGCAGGTCCTCCGGGACTAGCGGGAGCGAGCAGTACTTC
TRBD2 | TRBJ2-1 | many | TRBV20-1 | CSARAGGSLGEQFF | TGCAGTGCTAGAGCGGGAGGGAGTTTGGGTGAGCAGTTCTTC
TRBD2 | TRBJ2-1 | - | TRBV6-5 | CASSYSPSGGYNEQFF | TGTGCCAGCAGTTACAGCCCCTCGGGGGGGTACAATGAGCAGTTCTTC
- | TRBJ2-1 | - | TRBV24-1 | CATGPGYSYNEQFF | TGTGCCACCGGCCCGGGATACTCCTACAATGAGCAGTTCTTC
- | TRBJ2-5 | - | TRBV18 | CASSPVFQAQETQYF | TGTGCCAGCTCCCCGGTTTTTCAGGCACAAGAGACCCAGTACTTC
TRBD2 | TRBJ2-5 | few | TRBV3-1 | CASSQDRSSGGGAAETQYF | TGTGCCAGCAGCCAAGACCGGAGTAGCGGGGGAGGTGCGGCGGAGACCCAGTACTTC
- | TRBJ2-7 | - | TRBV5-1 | CASSLGLEDEQYF | TGCGCCAGCAGCTTGGGGTTGGAGGATGAGCAGTACTTC
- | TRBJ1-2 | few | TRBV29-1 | CSVERGAYGYTF | TGCAGCGTTGAAAGGGGGGCCTATGGCTACACCTTC
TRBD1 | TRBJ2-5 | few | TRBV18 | CASSPSPTGAKETQYF | TGTGCCAGCTCACCATCCCCGACAGGGGCTAAAGAGACCCAGTACTTC
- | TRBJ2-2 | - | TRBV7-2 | CASSSKTRGSSAGELFF | TGTGCCAGCAGCTCTAAAACCAGAGGGAGTTCTGCCGGGGAGCTGTTTTTT
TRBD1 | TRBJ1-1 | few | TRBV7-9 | CASNGQENTEAFF | TGTGCCAGCAACGGACAGGAGAACACTGAAGCTTTCTTT
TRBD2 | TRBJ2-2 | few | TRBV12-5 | CASGLEVTSRAGELFF | TGTGCTAGTGGTTTGGAGGTGACTAGCCGTGCCGGGGAGCTGTTTTTT
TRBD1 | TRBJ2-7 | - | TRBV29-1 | CSAGGDRVYEQYF | TGCAGCGCCGGCGGGGACAGGGTCTACGAGCAGTACTTC
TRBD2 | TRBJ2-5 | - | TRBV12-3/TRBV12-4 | CASSPDPTSGRETQYF | TGTGCCAGCAGCCCAGACCCGACTAGCGGGAGGGAGACCCAGTACTTC
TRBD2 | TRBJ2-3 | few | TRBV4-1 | CASSQLSLAGAVDTQYF | TGCGCCAGCAGCCAACTCTCGCTAGCGGGAGCTGTAGATACGCAGTATTTT
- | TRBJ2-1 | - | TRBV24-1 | CATSENKSGGKLEQFF | TGTGCCACCAGTGAAAATAAGAGCGGAGGTAAACTTGAGCAGTTCTTC
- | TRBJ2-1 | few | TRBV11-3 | CASSLRSSEHNEQFF | TGTGCCAGCAGCTTACGGTCCAGTGAGCACAATGAGCAGTTCTTC
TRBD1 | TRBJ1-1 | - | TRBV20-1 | CSAERQGNTEAFF | TGCAGTGCTGAGAGACAGGGAAACACTGAAGCTTTCTTT
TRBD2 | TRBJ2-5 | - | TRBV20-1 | CSARDNGGGPVQETQYF | TGCAGTGCTAGAGATAACGGGGGGGGCCCAGTCCAAGAGACCCAGTACTTC
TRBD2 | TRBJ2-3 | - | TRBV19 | CAREGLAGGPGTDTQYF | TGTGCCAGGGAAGGACTAGCGGGGGGGCCTGGCACAGATACGCAGTATTTT
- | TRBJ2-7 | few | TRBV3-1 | CASSQGGYGSYEQYF | TGTGCCAGCAGCCAAGGAGGGTACGGATCCTACGAGCAGTACTTC
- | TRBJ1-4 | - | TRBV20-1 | CSANPGNTNEKLFF | TGCAGTGCAAACCCAGGGAACACTAATGAAAAACTGTTTTTT
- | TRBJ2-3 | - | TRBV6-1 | CASRRGGPSTDTQYF | TGTGCCAGCAGGAGGGGGGGGCCCAGCACAGATACGCAGTATTTT
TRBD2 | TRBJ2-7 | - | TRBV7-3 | CASSEGTTREQYF | TGTGCCAGCAGCGAAGGGACTACCCGCGAGCAGTACTTC
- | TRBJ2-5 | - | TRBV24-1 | CATSDTGTGGGETQYF | TGTGCCACCAGTGATACCGGGACAGGCGGGGGAGAGACCCAGTACTTC
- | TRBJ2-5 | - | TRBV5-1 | CASSFSWETQYF | TGTGCCAGCAGCTTTAGTTGGGAGACCCAGTACTTC
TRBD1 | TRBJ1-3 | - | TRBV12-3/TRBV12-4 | CASSLTGGAGNTIYF | TGTGCCAGCAGTTTAACAGGGGGAGCTGGAAACACCATATATTTT
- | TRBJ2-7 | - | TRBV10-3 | CAISGPPGESYEQYF | TGTGCCATCAGTGGCCCGCCGGGGGAATCCTACGAGCAGTACTTC
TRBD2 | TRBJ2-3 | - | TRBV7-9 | CASSETSGGERTDTQYF | TGTGCCAGCAGCGAAACTAGCGGGGGAGAACGCACAGATACGCAGTATTTT
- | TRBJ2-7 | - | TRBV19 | CARLGVEQYF | TGTGCCCGGTTGGGGGTCGAGCAGTACTTC
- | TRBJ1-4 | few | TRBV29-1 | CSVSGTANEKLFF | TGCAGCGTTTCAGGGACGGCTAATGAAAAACTGTTTTTT
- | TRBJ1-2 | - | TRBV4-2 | CASSREGYAEGYGYTF | TGTGCCAGCAGCCGAGAAGGGTACGCGGAGGGCTATGGCTACACCTTC
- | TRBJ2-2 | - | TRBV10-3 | CAIQTQTARSTGELFF | TGTGCCATCCAAACTCAGACAGCCCGGTCCACCGGGGAGCTGTTTTTT
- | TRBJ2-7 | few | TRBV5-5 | CASSLSLAPSYEQYF | TGTGCCAGCAGCTTGAGTCTAGCGCCTTCCTACGAGCAGTACTTC
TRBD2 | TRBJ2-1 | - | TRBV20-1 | CSATTSGASYNEQFF | TGCAGTGCGACGACTAGCGGTGCCTCCTACAATGAGCAGTTCTTC
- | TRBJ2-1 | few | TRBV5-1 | CASSLVQQAVGNEQFF | TGCGCCAGCAGCTTGGTGCAGCAGGCGGTAGGCAATGAGCAGTTCTTC
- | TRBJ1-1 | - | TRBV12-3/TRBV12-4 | CASSLTTMNTEAFF | TGTGCCAGCAGTTTAACAACGATGAACACTGAAGCTTTCTTT
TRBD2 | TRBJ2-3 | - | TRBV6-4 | CASSDGLAGVLFGPTDTQYF | TGTGCCAGCAGTGACGGACTAGCGGGAGTCCTCTTCGGTCCCACAGATACGCAGTATTTT
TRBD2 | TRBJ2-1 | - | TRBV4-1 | CASSQDSGGAWGNEQFF | TGCGCCAGCAGCCAAGATAGCGGGGGGGCCTGGGGGAATGAGCAGTTCTTC
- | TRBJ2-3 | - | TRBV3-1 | CATSQAVISTDTQYF | TGTGCCACCAGCCAAGCTGTAATCAGCACAGATACGCAGTATTTT
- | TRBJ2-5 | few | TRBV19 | CASSGSSQETQYF | TGTGCCAGTAGTGGCAGTAGCCAAGAGACCCAGTACTTC
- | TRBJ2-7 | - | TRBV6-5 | CASSYVGRANYEQYF | TGTGCCAGCAGTTACGTGGGCAGGGCCAACTACGAGCAGTACTTC
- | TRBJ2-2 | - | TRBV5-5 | CASSLALGELFF | TGTGCCAGCAGCTTGGCCTTAGGGGAGCTGTTTTTT
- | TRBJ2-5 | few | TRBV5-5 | CASSLAIWETQYF | TGTGCCAGCAGCTTGGCTATTTGGGAGACCCAGTACTTC
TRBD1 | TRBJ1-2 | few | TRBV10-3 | CAISGPGQGIEGYTF | TGTGCCATCAGTGGACCGGGACAGGGGATTGAAGGCTACACCTTC
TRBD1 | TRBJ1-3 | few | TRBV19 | CASSFSGTGTSGNTIYF | TGTGCCAGTAGTTTCTCCGGGACAGGTACCTCTGGAAACACCATATATTTT
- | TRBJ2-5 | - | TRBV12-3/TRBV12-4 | CASSLGKGEGRETQYF | TGTGCCAGCAGTTTGGGGAAGGGGGAAGGTCGAGAGACCCAGTACTTC
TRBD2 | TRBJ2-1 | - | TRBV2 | CASLELAGKRDEQFF | TGTGCCAGCCTGGAGCTAGCGGGGAAAAGGGATGAGCAGTTCTTC